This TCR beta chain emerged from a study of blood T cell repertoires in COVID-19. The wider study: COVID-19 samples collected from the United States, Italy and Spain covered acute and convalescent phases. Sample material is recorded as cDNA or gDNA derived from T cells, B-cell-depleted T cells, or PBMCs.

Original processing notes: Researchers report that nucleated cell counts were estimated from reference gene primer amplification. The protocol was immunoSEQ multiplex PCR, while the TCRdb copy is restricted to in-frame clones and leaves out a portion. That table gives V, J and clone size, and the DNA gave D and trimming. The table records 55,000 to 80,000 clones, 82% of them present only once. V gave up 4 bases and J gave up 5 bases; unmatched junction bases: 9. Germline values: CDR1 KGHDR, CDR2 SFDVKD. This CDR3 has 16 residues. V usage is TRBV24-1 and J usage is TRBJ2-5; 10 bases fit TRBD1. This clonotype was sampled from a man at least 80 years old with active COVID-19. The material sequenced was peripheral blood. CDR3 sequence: CATSDLGQGVYETQYF. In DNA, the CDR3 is TGTGCCACCAGTGACCTCGGACAGGGGGTGTATGAGACCCAGTACTTC.